The clone carrying this TCR beta chain occurred a few times. What it recognizes is unknown. This specimen comes from a study of T-cell memory formation after mild COVID-19. Turning to the study itself: TCR clusters largely stayed donor specific. Study-level points and caveats: Clones contracting over day 15 to 85 were CD4/CD8 balanced, with later expanders leaning CD4+.

Using its own MiXCR run on the 5' RACE reads, TCRdb lists one record per CDR3 protein. Of approximately 340,000 distinct CDR3 sequences in the sample, less than 20% were seen once. V shed 5 bases and J shed 7 bases, with 6 bases lying between them. CDR3 length: 12 residues. CDR1 and CDR2 (germline): SGHTA, FQGNSA. The sequenced sample consisted of PBMCs or a T cell subset sorted from them (not recorded which). The gene calls are TRBV7-2 and TRBJ1-6; no clear D gene. The sequence derives from a man aged 18 to 29 who had mild COVID-19 (a few samples of this study predate the infection). Cell type and time point are not known. This CDR3 is CASSLPNSPLHF. As DNA, the CDR3 is TGTGCCAGCAGCCTACCGAATTCACCCCTCCACTTT. Full variable domain (outside the CDR3, taken from reference TRBV7-2 and TRBJ1-6): GAGVSQSPSNKVTEKGKDVELRCDPISGHTALYWYRQSLGQGLEFLIYFQGNSAPDKSGLPSDRFSAERTGGSVSTLTIQRTQQEDSAVYLCASSLPNSPLHFGNGTRLTVT.